This T cell receptor (beta chain) was identified during a study of breast tumors, draining lymph nodes, adjacent tissues. From the multiplex PCR reads, TCRdb called clonotypes with MiXCR, one entry per CDR3 protein. The table includes roughly 7,100 distinct CDR3 sequences, about 45% detected once. Study results and limitations: That most tumor T cells come from lymph nodes remained unproven. Most tumor T cells seemingly derive from lymph node, then expand in tumor.

The CDR3 extends over 15 amino acids. In germline, CDR1 is SGHNT, CDR2 YYREEE (reference sequence). With V trimmed by 4 bases and J by 2 bases, 7 bases remained unmatched. This clonotype was observed many times. Its target is unknown. Sequencing was performed on tumor-adjacent breast tissue. This rearrangement joins TRBV5-4 to TRBJ1-2; TRBD1 matches 8 bases. The clonotype comes from a female donor with breast cancer. Some clones in this sample may be carry-over from other donors' samples. The CDR3 reads CASSPGQGQNYGYTF. CDR3 DNA: TGTGCCAGCAGCCCTGGACAGGGTCAAAACTATGGCTACACCTTC.